One sample yielded the 24 T cell receptor beta chains listed below, sequenced in a study of OX40 agonist ivuxolimab in advanced cancers. Here immunoSEQ multiplex PCR was the method, and the copy in TCRdb shows in-frame clones only, minus some. The sample records under 75,000 clones, about 90% being singletons. Sequenced material: CD4+ or CD8+ T cells sorted from blood, taken in a trial of the OX40 agonist ivuxolimab. Receptors originate from an adult with an advanced solid tumor such as melanoma, head and neck, liver or kidney cancer.

The chain recombines TRBV9 with TRBJ2-3; D call uncertain. The CDR3 has 11 amino acids. V shed 3 bases and J shed 6 bases, with 5 bases lying between them. CDR1 is SGDLS and CDR2 is YYNGEE in the germline V gene. The CDR3 nucleotides are TGTGCCAGCAGCGGTAGCGATACGCAGTATTTT. Protein sequence: CASSGSDTQYF.

The chain couples TRBV15 to TRBJ2-7, with unresolved D. Germline V gene lookup returns CDR1 LNHNV and CDR2 YYDKDF (reference sequence). V was shortened by 6 bases and J by 4 bases, with 10 bases between the two germline ends. This CDR3 spans 12 amino acids. The CDR3 reads CATSNLGYEQYF. The CDR3 nucleotides are TGTGCCACCAGTAACCTGGGATACGAGCAGTACTTC.

The chain has TRBV6-5 and TRBJ2-7, with D perhaps matching TRBD1 (6 bases). The CDR3 sequence is 13 residues long. V lost 4 bases to trimming and J lost 2 bases, with 9 bases between them. CDR1 is MNHEY, CDR2 SVGAGI, per germline. The CDR3 loop reads CASSLDRTYEQYF. The CDR3 DNA follows: TGTGCCAGCAGTTTAGACAGGACCTACGAGCAGTACTTC.

The chain is built from TRBV10-3 and TRBJ2-1; D is unresolved. V lost 4 bases and J 1 base, leaving 11 bases between the germline ends. CDR3 size: 15 residues. Germline V gene data show CDR1 as ENHRY and CDR2 as SYGVKD. This chain's CDR3 is CAISVRRVSYNEQFF. The CDR3 coding sequence is TGTGCCATCAGTGTAAGACGTGTTTCCTACAATGAGCAGTTCTTC.

This chain connects TRBV5-4 to TRBJ2-5, with D uncertain. CDR1 and CDR2 (germline): SGHNT, YYREEE (reference sequence). This CDR3 is 14 amino acids long. Deletions cut 7 bases from V and 5 bases from J, with 18 bases between. The CDR3 bases are TGTGCCAGCTCCTTACGTCTAGATCGGGAGACCCAGTACTTC. Translated: CASSLRLDRETQYF.

The chain carries TRBV10-1 and TRBJ2-3; 12 positions agree with TRBD1. The germline V gene has CDR1 WNHNN and CDR2 SYGVQD (reference sequence). V was clipped by 9 bases and J by 4 bases; unmatched bases: 5. The CDR3 consists of 14 residues. CDR3 coding DNA: TGCGCCAGAACGGGACAGGGGGCCCCAGATACGCAGTATTTT. It yields the protein CARTGQGAPDTQYF.

This rearrangement joins TRBV27 to TRBJ1-1; D unresolved. Looked up from germline, CDR1 is MNHEY and CDR2 is SMNVEV (reference sequence). The V gene lost 3 bases and the J gene lost 2 bases, with 10 bases spanning the gap. The length of the CDR3 is 14 residues. The CDR3 region is CASSFGRSNTEAFF. The CDR3, as DNA: TGTGCCAGCAGTTTTGGCAGGTCCAACACTGAAGCTTTCTTT.

In its sample, this clone was seen once. The chain links TRBV19 to TRBJ1-1, with D possibly matching TRBD1 (5 bases). Germline values: CDR1 LNHDA, CDR2 SQIVND (reference sequence). Trimming removed 5 bases from V and 5 bases from J, with 15 bases in between. The CDR3 is 14 amino acids. The CDR3 sequence is CASSPRDVETEAFF. The DNA for the CDR3 is TGTGCCAGTAGTCCCCGGGACGTCGAAACTGAAGCTTTCTTT.

The rearrangement links TRBV6-5 to TRBJ2-1; D uncertain. The germline V and J ends were trimmed by 2 bases and 7 bases, with 12 bases remaining between them. Germline CDR1 and CDR2: MNHEY and SVGAGI. This CDR3 spans 14 amino acids. CDR3 in DNA: TGTGCCAGCAGTTACGACCTACCTGGTAATGAGCAGTTCTTC. As protein: CASSYDLPGNEQFF.

The chain employs TRBV5-6 and TRBJ1-2; 9 bases line up with TRBD1. The CDR3 loop spans 16 amino acids. Germline-derived CDR1 and CDR2 are SGHDT and YYEEEE. The V segment lost 5 bases and the J segment 5 bases; nucleotides outside the gene matches: 13. DNA of the CDR3: TGTGCCAGCAGGGTCTATCAGGCGGGACAGGGATATGGCTACACCTTC. Amino acids: CASRVYQAGQGYGYTF. The whole variable domain, remainder taken from reference TRBV5-6 and TRBJ1-2, is DAGVTQSPTHLIKTRGQQVTLRCSPKSGHDTVSWYQQALGQGPQFIFQYYEEEERQRGNFPDRFSGHQFPNYSSELNVNALLLGDSALYLCASRVYQAGQGYGYTFGSGTRLTVV.

This rearrangement joins TRBV2 to TRBJ1-2; 8 bases line up with TRBD1. J lost 1 base, V lost 1 base, and 11 bases had no gene match. Germline V gene sequence: CDR1 SNHLY, CDR2 FYNNEI. The CDR3 totals 18 residues. The CDR3 spells CASSEVGQGAFFNYGYTF. CDR3 coding DNA: TGTGCCAGCAGTGAAGTAGGGCAGGGGGCTTTTTTTAACTATGGCTACACCTTC.

This clone has just one count. The chain has TRBV4-1 and TRBJ2-5; tentative D call: TRBD2 (6 bases). The J call may be in error: the DNA end matches TRBJ2-7 better. The CDR3 is 16 residues long. CDR1 MGHRA and CDR2 YSYEKL come from the germline V gene. As DNA, the CDR3 is TGCGCCAGCAGCCAAAAGGAGGGAGTCTACTCCTACGAGCAGTACTTC. Translated: CASSQKEGVYSYEQYF.

The genes are TRBV28 and TRBJ2-1; 7 bases fit TRBD2. The CDR3 contains 15 residues. The germline V gene encodes CDR1 MDHEN and CDR2 SYDVKM. V lost 7 bases, J lost 5 bases, and 11 bases stayed unmatched. The DNA for the CDR3 is TGTGCCAGCACCTCGAGGTCTAGCGGAGACAATGAGCAGTTCTTC. Translation gives CASTSRSSGDNEQFF.

The rearrangement joins TRBV7-9 to TRBJ2-3; D could derive from TRBD1 or TRBD2 (5 bases each). Germline CDR1 SEHNR, CDR2 FQNEAQ (reference sequence). The V gene lost 5 bases and the J gene lost 2 bases, with 17 bases spanning the gap. This CDR3 comprises 16 residues. The CDR3 sequence is CASSTRGELVTDTQYF. The CDR3 nucleotides are TGTGCCAGCAGCACTAGAGGGGAATTAGTCACAGATACGCAGTATTTT.

The genes are TRBV7-8 and TRBJ2-7; the match to TRBD2 covers 8 bases. V was pared by 4 bases and J by 3 bases, with 8 bases of the junction left unmatched. The CDR3 has 15 amino acids. Germline lookup yields CDR1 SGHVS and CDR2 FQNEAQ. The CDR3 sequence: CASSSGTSGGYEQYF. CDR3 in DNA: TGTGCCAGCAGCTCCGGGACTAGTGGGGGCTACGAGCAGTACTTC.

The V call is TRBV7-3, the J call TRBJ2-1; 7 nucleotides align to TRBD1. J gave up 1 base and V 5 bases, and 11 bases lay outside the gene matches. In germline, CDR1 is SGHTA, CDR2 FQGTGA. The CDR3 length is 17 residues. The CDR3 region is CASSPEAQGVSYNEQFF. In DNA form, the CDR3 reads TGTGCCAGCAGCCCAGAGGCCCAGGGGGTATCCTACAATGAGCAGTTCTTC. Based on the CDR3 plus reference TRBV7-3 and TRBJ2-1, the full variable domain is GAGVSQTPSNKVTEKGKYVELRCDPISGHTALYWYRQSLGQGPEFLIYFQGTGAADDSGLPNDRFFAVRPEGSVSTLKIQRTERGDSAVYLCASSPEAQGVSYNEQFFGPGTRLTVL.

Comment on this clone: An end of the junction does not agree with germline; a read error may underlie this. The chain is built from TRBV6-6 and TRBJ2-7; no firm D call. CDR3 length: 15 amino acids. The germline gives CDR1 MNHNY, CDR2 SVGAGI (reference sequence). CDR3 protein: CASTYGPSPTYEQYF. In DNA, the CDR3 is TGTGCCAGCACTTACGGCCCCTCACCAACCTACGAGCAGTACTTC.

This chain joins TRBV4-3 and TRBJ2-1, with TRBD2 matching over 8 bases. This CDR3 is 15 amino acids long. The junction had 7 bases not matched to a gene; V was cut back by 1 base and J by 8 bases. Germline assignment: CDR1 LGHNA and CDR2 YSLEER. The CDR3 bases are TGCGCCAGCAGCCAAGGAAAGCGGGAGATCGATGAGCAGTTCTTC. Its translation: CASSQGKREIDEQFF.

V and J are TRBV27 and TRBJ2-1; 8 nucleotides agree with TRBD2. Germline trimming cut 8 bases from V and 7 bases from J; bases unmatched to any gene: 1. Germline CDR1 MNHEY, CDR2 SMNVEV (reference sequence). This CDR3 comprises 11 residues. This chain's CDR3 is CASGTRNEQFF. In DNA form, the CDR3 reads TGTGCCAGCGGGACTAGAAATGAGCAGTTCTTC.

This chain's CDR3 is CASSPILPGLAGEAYEQYF. In nucleotides, the CDR3 is TGTGCCAGCAGTCCCATCCTCCCCGGACTAGCGGGAGAAGCCTACGAGCAGTACTTC. The V call is TRBV27, the J call TRBJ2-7, with 13 bases fitting TRBD2. CDR3 length: 19 amino acids. J was trimmed by 2 bases and V by 5 bases; bases with no gene match: 15. Germline lookup yields CDR1 MNHEY and CDR2 SMNVEV (reference sequence).

This chain joins TRBV4-1 and TRBJ1-1, with D perhaps matching TRBD1 (5 bases). Germline assignment: CDR1 MGHRA and CDR2 YSYEKL. This CDR3 spans 14 amino acids. Trimming shortened V by 2 bases and J by 1 base, and 8 bases separated the two germline ends. The CDR3, as DNA: TGCGCCAGCAGCCAACAGACAGAGAACACTGAAGCTTTCTTT. This gives the protein CASSQQTENTEAFF.

Of note for this clone: The CDR3 ends on some other residue instead of the conserved phenylalanine or tryptophan, so this is likely a read error. The limits of the CDR3 on the DNA are not certain, so only TCRdb's listed CDR3 is given. The J gene is TRBJ1-2, the V gene TRBV5-6. The CDR3 region is 17 residues in length, termini included. CDR1 SGHDT and CDR2 YYEEEE come from the germline V gene. The CDR3 sequence: CASSSRGYDRTGGKEVV.

Here the CDR3 reads CASSLLAGLSYNEQFF. The CDR3 region has the DNA TGTGCCAGCAGCTTGCTAGCGGGCCTCTCCTACAATGAGCAGTTCTTC. The chain recombines TRBV5-6 with TRBJ2-1; the match to TRBD2 covers 8 bases. Losses at the gene ends were 1 base for V and 0 bases for J; bases not matched to a gene: 3. This CDR3 is 16 amino acids long. Germline values: CDR1 SGHDT, CDR2 YYEEEE.

This chain joins TRBV27 and TRBJ2-1; 8 bases are shared with TRBD2. There are 16 residues in the CDR3. The V gene end was trimmed by 5 bases and the J gene end by 2 bases; junction bases not matched to a gene: 8. Germline V gene lookup returns CDR1 MNHEY and CDR2 SMNVEV (reference sequence). CDR3 nucleotides: TGTGCCAGCAGTCCATCAGCGGGAGAAACCTACAATGAGCAGTTCTTC. This encodes CASSPSAGETYNEQFF.